The clone carrying this T cell receptor (beta chain) was found a few times. Antigen unknown. Ophthalmopathy donors were characterized by moderate-to-severe activity, CAS of at least 3, NOSPECS of at least 4, and duration under 3 months. Excluded were patients with other autoimmune diseases, uncontrolled infections, pregnancy or lactation. V lost 6 bases to trimming and J lost 4 bases; unmatched junction nucleotides: 15. CDR1 and CDR2 (germline): DFQATT, SNEGSKA (reference sequence). The CDR3 spans 16 residues. This entry is derived from a study of Graves' ophthalmopathy and Graves' hyperthyroidism. Overall study results and limits: A 13-signature model separated ophthalmopathy from stable hyperthyroidism, reaching around 89% sensitivity and 81.08% specificity cross-validated. Detected in blood as well were most expanded thyroid clonotypes with frequency above 0.001.

Scientists amplified the TCR beta CDR3 regions from RNA transcripts. Second-round multiplex PCR followed a first-round RT-PCR using HTBI primers. From the multiplex PCR reads, TCRdb called clonotypes with MiXCR, one entry per CDR3 protein. This repertoire shows about 700,000 distinct CDR3 sequences, 35% to 45% found once; its top ten account for around 3%. Sample: peripheral blood. This clonotype originated in an adult man with Graves' ophthalmopathy. The V gene is TRBV20-1, the J gene TRBJ1-2; 9 bases are shared with TRBD1. CDR3 protein: CSATDPTGGPVYGYTF. The CDR3 DNA follows: TGCAGTGCCACGGACCCGACAGGGGGGCCGGTCTATGGCTACACCTTC.